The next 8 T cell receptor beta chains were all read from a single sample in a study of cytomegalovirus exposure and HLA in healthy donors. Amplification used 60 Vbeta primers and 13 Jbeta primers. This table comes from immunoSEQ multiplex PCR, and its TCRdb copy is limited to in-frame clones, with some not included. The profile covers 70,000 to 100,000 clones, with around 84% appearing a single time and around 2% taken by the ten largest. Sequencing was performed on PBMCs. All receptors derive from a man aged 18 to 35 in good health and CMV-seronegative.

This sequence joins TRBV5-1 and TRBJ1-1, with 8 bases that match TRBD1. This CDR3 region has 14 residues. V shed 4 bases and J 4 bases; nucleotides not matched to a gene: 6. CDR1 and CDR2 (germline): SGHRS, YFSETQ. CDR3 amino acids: CASSLGQGATEAFF. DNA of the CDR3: TGCGCCAGCAGCCTAGGACAGGGTGCCACTGAAGCTTTCTTT.

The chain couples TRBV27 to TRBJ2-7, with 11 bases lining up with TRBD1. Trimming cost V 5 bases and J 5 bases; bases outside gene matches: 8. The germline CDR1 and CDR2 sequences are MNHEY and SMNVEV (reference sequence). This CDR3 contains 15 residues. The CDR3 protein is CASSRRGQGAHEQYF. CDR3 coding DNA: TGTGCCAGCAGTCGGCGCGGACAGGGGGCCCACGAGCAGTACTTC.

Here the CDR3 DNA reads TGTGCCAGCAGTTCACAGGGTTCTGGCACCTTC. Its protein product is CASSSQGSGTF. The J gene is TRBJ1-2, the V gene TRBV28; possibly TRBD1 for D (6 bases). The germline CDR1 and CDR2 sequences are MDHEN and SYDVKM. The V end lost 4 bases, the J end lost 13 bases, and 13 bases lay between the germline ends. There are 11 residues in the CDR3.

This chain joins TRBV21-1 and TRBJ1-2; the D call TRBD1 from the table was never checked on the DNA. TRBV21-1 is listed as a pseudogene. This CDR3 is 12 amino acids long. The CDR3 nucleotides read TGTGCCACCCCAGGGGGCGTCTATGGCTACACCTTC. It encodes CATPGGVYGYTF.

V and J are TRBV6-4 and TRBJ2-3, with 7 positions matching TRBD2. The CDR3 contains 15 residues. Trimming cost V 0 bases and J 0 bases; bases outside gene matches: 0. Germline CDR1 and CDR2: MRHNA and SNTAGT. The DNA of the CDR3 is TGTGCCAGCAGTGACTCGGGGGGGAGCACAGATACGCAGTATTTT. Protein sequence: CASSDSGGSTDTQYF.

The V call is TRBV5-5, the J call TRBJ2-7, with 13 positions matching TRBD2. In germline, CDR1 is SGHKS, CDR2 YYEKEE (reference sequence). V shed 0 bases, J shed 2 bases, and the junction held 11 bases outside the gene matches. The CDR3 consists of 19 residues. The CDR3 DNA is TGTGCCAGCAGCTTGGGGGGGACTAGCGGGGTGGGGGGCACCTACGAGCAGTACTTC. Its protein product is CASSLGGTSGVGGTYEQYF.

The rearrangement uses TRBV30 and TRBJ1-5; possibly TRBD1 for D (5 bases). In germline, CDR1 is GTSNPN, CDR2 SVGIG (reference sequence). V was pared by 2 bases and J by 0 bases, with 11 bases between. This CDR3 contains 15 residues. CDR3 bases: TGTGCCTGGAGTCGGGGGACGGATAGCAATCAGCCCCAGCATTTT. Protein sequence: CAWSRGTDSNQPQHF.

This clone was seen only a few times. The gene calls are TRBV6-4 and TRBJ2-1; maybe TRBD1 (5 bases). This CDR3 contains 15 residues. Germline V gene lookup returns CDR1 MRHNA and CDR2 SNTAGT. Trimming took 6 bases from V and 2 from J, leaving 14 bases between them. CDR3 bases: TGTGCCAGCAGCATCGACAGTAGTCCCTACAATGAGCAGTTCTTC. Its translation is CASSIDSSPYNEQFF.